These 20 T cell receptor beta chains came from one sample sequenced in a study of OX40 agonist ivuxolimab in advanced cancers. Only in-frame clones appear in the TCRdb table, and some are missing; sequencing was by immunoSEQ multiplex PCR. The table includes tens of thousands of clones, roughly 80% detected once. Here the sequenced sample was CD4+ or CD8+ T cells sorted from blood, taken in a trial of the OX40 agonist ivuxolimab. The receptors originated from an adult with an advanced solid tumor such as melanoma, head and neck, liver or kidney cancer.

The chain combines TRBV30 with TRBJ1-1; perhaps TRBD1 as D (6 bases). Trimming took off 7 bases at V and 9 bases at J, with 15 bases between the two ends. CDR1 is GTSNPN, CDR2 SVGIG, per germline (reference sequence). The CDR3 spans 11 residues. The CDR3 is CAFLGRGQAFF. The DNA of the CDR3 is TGTGCCTTCCTCGGACGGGGGCAAGCTTTCTTT.

V gene TRBV7-3 combines with J gene TRBJ1-4; 7 bases align to TRBD1. V lost 5 bases and J lost 4; bases outside the gene matches: 4. The CDR3 is 14 amino acids. CDR1 and CDR2 (germline): SGHTA, FQGTGA. The CDR3 bases are TGTGCCAGCAGCCGAGGACAGGTTAATGAAAAACTGTTTTTT. It specifies CASSRGQVNEKLFF.

V gene TRBV6-5 combines with J gene TRBJ2-7; 7 bases align to TRBD2. V lost 0 bases to trimming and J lost 0 bases; unmatched junction nucleotides: 5. The CDR3 spans 16 residues. Looked up from germline, CDR1 is MNHEY and CDR2 is SVGAGI. This CDR3 is CASSYSGGGVSYEQYF. CDR3 DNA: TGTGCCAGCAGTTACTCAGGCGGGGGAGTCTCCTACGAGCAGTACTTC.

V usage is TRBV5-1 and J usage is TRBJ1-2; TRBD1 matches at 9 bases. The J segment lost 8 bases and the V segment lost 1 base, leaving 6 bases of the junction unmatched. The CDR3 extends over 14 amino acids. The V gene's germline CDR1 is SGHRS and CDR2 YFSETQ. Here the CDR3 reads CASSLQQGALGYTF. DNA of the CDR3: TGCGCCAGCAGCTTGCAACAGGGGGCTTTAGGCTACACCTTC.

The gene calls are TRBV6-4 and TRBJ2-3; TRBD2 agrees at 8 bases. CDR1 MRHNA and CDR2 SNTAGT come from the germline V gene. CDR3 length: 14 residues. V trimming: 2 bases; J trimming: 4 bases; junction bases outside the gene matches: 2. The CDR3 DNA follows: TGTGCCAGCAGTGACGCGGGAGGCCCAGATACGCAGTATTTT. Amino acids: CASSDAGGPDTQYF.

The rearrangement uses TRBV5-1 and TRBJ1-1, with 9 bases identical to TRBD1. CDR3 length: 15 amino acids. The germline CDR1 and CDR2 sequences are SGHRS and YFSETQ. With 4 bases clipped from V and 4 bases from J, the junction kept 8 bases outside the gene matches. In DNA, the CDR3 is TGCGCCAGCAGCCCGGGACAGGGTTTGGGCACTGAAGCTTTCTTT. It specifies CASSPGQGLGTEAFF.

The chain is built from TRBV6-5 and TRBJ1-5, with 9 bases lining up with TRBD1. Germline loops: CDR1 MNHEY, CDR2 SVGAGI. The CDR3 runs to 15 residues. V lost 0 bases, J lost 7 bases, and 4 bases stayed unmatched. The CDR3 sequence is CASSYSRQGGQPQHF. CDR3 DNA: TGTGCCAGCAGTTACTCCAGACAGGGGGGCCAGCCCCAGCATTTT.

The chain has TRBV6-1 and TRBJ2-3, with 7 bases identical to TRBD2. J lost 2 bases, V lost 1 base, and 12 bases had no gene match. The germline gives CDR1 MNHNS, CDR2 SASEGT. The CDR3 consists of 18 residues. The CDR3 DNA reads as TGTGCCAGCAGTGAAGATCGTTGGTCTAGCGGTTCCACAGATACGCAGTATTTT. Residues: CASSEDRWSSGSTDTQYF.

This chain joins TRBV6-5 and TRBJ1-1, with a weak D call TRBD1 (6 bases). This CDR3 comprises 16 residues. V lost 0 bases and J 5 bases, leaving 16 bases between the germline ends. The germline V gene encodes CDR1 MNHEY and CDR2 SVGAGI. The CDR3 nucleotides are TGTGCCAGCAGTTACTCGAAGGGAGGGGGAGGTACTGAAGCTTTCTTT. Its translation: CASSYSKGGGGTEAFF.

A note on this clone: Other nucleotide sequences from this sample produce the same CDR3. The chain is built from TRBV5-1 and TRBJ1-1, with D unclear. V lost 0 bases and J 1 base, leaving 4 bases between the germline ends. Per germline, CDR1 SGHRS and CDR2 YFSETQ. There are 13 residues in the CDR3. CDR3 loop: CASSLAGNTEAFF. The CDR3 DNA follows: TGCGCCAGCAGCTTGGCAGGGAACACTGAAGCTTTCTTT.

The V gene is TRBV18, the J gene TRBJ2-6; no definite D call. Trimming took 4 bases from V and 5 from J, leaving 21 bases between them. There are 18 residues in the CDR3. Germline assignment: CDR1 KGHSH and CDR2 LQKENI. In DNA form, the CDR3 reads TGTGCCAGCTCACAAATATTACATTTACAAAGTCGGGCCAACGTCCTGACTTTC. Amino acid sequence: CASSQILHLQSRANVLTF.

The J gene is TRBJ2-7, the V gene TRBV11-2, with a possible D match to TRBD1 (6 bases). The CDR3 has 13 amino acids. Germline V CDR1 and CDR2: SGHAT, FQNNGV. V was shortened by 0 bases and J by 13 bases, with 16 bases between the two germline ends. The CDR3 DNA follows: TGTGCCAGCAGCTTAGATAAGGGGGACAAGGCATACTTC. It yields the protein CASSLDKGDKAYF.

The genes are TRBV10-3 and TRBJ2-7, with 7 bases that match TRBD1. Trimming at V came to 2 bases and at J to 2 bases, leaving 6 bases not matched to a gene. The germline V gene encodes CDR1 ENHRY and CDR2 SYGVKD. CDR3 length equals 15 residues. The CDR3 DNA reads as TGTGCCATCAGTGAGGGGACAGCGGACACCTACGAGCAGTACTTC. Its protein is CAISEGTADTYEQYF.

This clone was observed once. This chain links TRBV18 with TRBJ2-1, with D possibly being TRBD1 (5 bases). V was pared by 1 base and J by 3 bases, with 10 bases between. Looked up from germline, CDR1 is KGHSH and CDR2 is LQKENI. CDR3 length equals 15 residues. The CDR3 region has the DNA TGTGCCAGCTCACCACAGGGGTCTCGCTACAATGAGCAGTTCTTC. Translating it yields CASSPQGSRYNEQFF.

The V and J genes are TRBV25-1 and TRBJ2-1; 9 nucleotides agree with TRBD2. CDR3 length: 17 amino acids. V lost 1 base to trimming and J lost 4 bases; unmatched junction nucleotides: 8. Germline CDR1 is MGHDK and CDR2 is SYGVNS. The CDR3 protein is CASSEFPLAGGYNEQFF. The CDR3 region has the DNA TGTGCCAGCAGTGAATTCCCCCTGGCGGGGGGGTACAATGAGCAGTTCTTC.

Points on this clone: One end of the junction varies from germline; a read error may be responsible. J is TRBJ2-5 and V is TRBV7-7; D not certain. The CDR3 spans 13 residues. Germline lookup yields CDR1 SSHAT and CDR2 FNYEAQ (reference sequence). The chain's CDR3 is CASSSDLGETQYF. CDR3 nucleotides: TGTGCTAGCAGCTCAGACTTGGGGGAGACCCAGTACTTC.

The chain links TRBV19 to TRBJ2-7, with 11 bases that match TRBD1. The CDR3 sequence is 15 residues long. Germline CDR1 reads LNHDA; CDR2 reads SQIVND (reference sequence). V gave up 5 bases and J gave up 4 bases; unmatched junction bases: 7. CDR3 region: CASSPWTGGNYEQYF. For the CDR3, the DNA is TGTGCCAGTAGTCCGTGGACAGGGGGCAATTACGAGCAGTACTTC.

The chain carries TRBV30 and TRBJ2-5, with unresolved D. This CDR3 spans 11 amino acids. The germline V gene has CDR1 GTSNPN and CDR2 SVGIG (reference sequence). Trimming left V 0 bases short and J 5 bases short, with 4 bases between. The CDR3 spells CAWSVRETQYF. CDR3 DNA sequence: TGTGCCTGGAGTGTCCGGGAGACCCAGTACTTC.

This clone was seen a single time. The J gene is TRBJ2-3, the V gene TRBV13; D unclear. The V and J ends lost 2 bases and 3 bases respectively, with 6 bases between them. Germline V gene lookup returns CDR1 PRHDT and CDR2 FYEKMQ (reference sequence). The CDR3 is 13 amino acids. The CDR3 region has the DNA TGTGCCAGCAGCTTAAAGGGAACAGATACGCAGTATTTT. This gives the protein CASSLKGTDTQYF.

This clone is medium-sized (0.01 to 0.1%) by share. This rearrangement joins TRBV7-2 to TRBJ2-7, with TRBD2 matching over 8 bases. Per germline, CDR1 SGHTA and CDR2 FQGNSA. This CDR3 spans 15 amino acids. V lost 1 base to trimming and J lost 0 bases; unmatched junction nucleotides: 2. The CDR3 nucleotides read TGTGCCAGCAGCTTAGTGAGCGGGAGCTCCTACGAGCAGTACTTC. This gives the protein CASSLVSGSSYEQYF. Supplemented by reference TRBV7-2 and TRBJ2-7, the full variable domain reads GAGVSQSPSNKVTEKGKDVELRCDPISGHTALYWYRQSLGQGLEFLIYFQGNSAPDKSGLPSDRFSAERTGGSVSTLTIQRTQQEDSAVYLCASSLVSGSSYEQYFGPGTRLTVT.